This TCR beta chain was captured by sequencing in a study of metastatic and nonmetastatic thyroid tumors. About the research overall: Where malignant and benign thyroid patients were concerned, repertoires were compared across blood and tumor or nodule tissue.

Source study methods: Clinicopathological groups of papillary thyroid cancer showed CDR3 differences that were used to build a distant-metastasis classifier. TCRdb redid the clone calls on the PCR reads using MiXCR. It is TCRdb's table, rather than the study itself, that gives the V and J calls and clone size. This sample has tens of thousands of clones; 16% occur once, and the top ten carry around 6.1%. CDR3 length: 18 residues. V lost 4 bases, J lost 6 bases, and 11 bases stayed unmatched. This clone was counted only a few times. Its target is not known. Overall study findings and caveats: As reported, TCR beta diversity in blood and tumor was significantly higher in malignant thyroid tumors than in benign nodules.

All patients were treatment-naive before thyroid surgery. J is TRBJ2-2 and V is TRBV12-3 or TRBV12-4, with TRBD2 matching over 13 bases. The TCR originated in a male donor with papillary thyroid cancer or a benign thyroid nodule (not recorded which). Some clones in this sample may be carry-over from other donors' samples. Material: blood. The CDR3 reads CASSWTGNGLAGAGELFF. CDR3 DNA sequence: TGTGCCAGCAGTTGGACAGGGAACGGACTAGCGGGAGCCGGGGAGCTGTTTTTT.